This T cell receptor (beta chain) was sequenced during a study of cytomegalovirus exposure and HLA in healthy donors. On this clone itself: What it recognizes is unknown.

The study, taken as a whole, reports: Altogether, some 170 TCR beta chains were recorded as cytomegalovirus-associated. By HLA locus, TCR association rates varied in a later analysis, with DRB1 showing the most and HLA-C the fewest.

Germline V gene sequence: CDR1 WNHNN, CDR2 SYGVQD (reference sequence). Germline trimming cut 5 bases from V and 7 bases from J; bases unmatched to any gene: 9. This CDR3 region has 15 residues. PCR primers comprised 60 Vbeta and 13 Jbeta primers. TCRdb keeps only in-frame clones here, not all; method: immunoSEQ multiplex PCR. The repertoire holds some 91,000 clones, with approximately 89% as singletons. This chain links TRBV10-1 with TRBJ2-1, with 9 positions matching TRBD1. Specimen: PBMCs. The clonotype originates from a man between 25 and 39 years old in good health and CMV-seropositive. The CDR3 is CASSNHRDRVNEQFF. The CDR3, as DNA: TGCGCCAGCAGTAATCACCGGGACAGGGTTAATGAGCAGTTCTTC.